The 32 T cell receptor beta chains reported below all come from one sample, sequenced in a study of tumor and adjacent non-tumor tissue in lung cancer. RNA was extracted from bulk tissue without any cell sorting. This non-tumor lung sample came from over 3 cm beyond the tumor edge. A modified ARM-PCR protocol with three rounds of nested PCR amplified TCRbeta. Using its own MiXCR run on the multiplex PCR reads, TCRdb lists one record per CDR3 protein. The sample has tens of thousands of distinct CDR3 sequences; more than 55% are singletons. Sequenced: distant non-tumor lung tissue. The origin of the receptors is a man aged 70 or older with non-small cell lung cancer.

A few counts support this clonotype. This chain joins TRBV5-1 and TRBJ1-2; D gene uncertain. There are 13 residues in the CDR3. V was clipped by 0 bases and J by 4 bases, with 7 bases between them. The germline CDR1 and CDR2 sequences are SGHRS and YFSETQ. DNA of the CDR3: TGCGCCAGCAGCTTGGGGCCGGTCTATGGCTACACCTTC. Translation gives CASSLGPVYGYTF.

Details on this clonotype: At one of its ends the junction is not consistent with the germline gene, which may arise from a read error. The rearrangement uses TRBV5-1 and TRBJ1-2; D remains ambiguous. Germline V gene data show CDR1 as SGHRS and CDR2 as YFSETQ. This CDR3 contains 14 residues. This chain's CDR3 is CVSSLVAANYGYTF. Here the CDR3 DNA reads TGCGTCAGCAGCTTGGTTGCTGCGAACTATGGCTACACCTTC.

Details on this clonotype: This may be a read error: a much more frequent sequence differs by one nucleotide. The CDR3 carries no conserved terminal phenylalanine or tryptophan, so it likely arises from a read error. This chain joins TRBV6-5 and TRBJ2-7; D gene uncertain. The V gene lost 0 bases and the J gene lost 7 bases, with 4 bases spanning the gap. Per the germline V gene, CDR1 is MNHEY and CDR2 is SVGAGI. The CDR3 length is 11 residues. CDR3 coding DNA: TGTGCCAGCAGTTACTCTCGGGAGCAGTACCTC. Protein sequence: CASSYSREQYL.

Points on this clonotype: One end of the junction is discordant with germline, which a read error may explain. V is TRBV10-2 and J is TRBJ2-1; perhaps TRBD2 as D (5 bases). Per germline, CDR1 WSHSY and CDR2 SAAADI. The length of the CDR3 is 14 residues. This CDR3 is CASSESGSYNERFF. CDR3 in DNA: TGCGCCAGCAGTGAGTCGGGGAGCTACAATGAGCGGTTCTTC.

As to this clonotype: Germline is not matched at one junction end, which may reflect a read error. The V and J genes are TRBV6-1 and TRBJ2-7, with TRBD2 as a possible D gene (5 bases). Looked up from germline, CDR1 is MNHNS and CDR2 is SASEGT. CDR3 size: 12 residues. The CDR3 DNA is TGTACCAGCACCTCCGACGGGGTAGCGACGTACTTC. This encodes CTSTSDGVATYF.

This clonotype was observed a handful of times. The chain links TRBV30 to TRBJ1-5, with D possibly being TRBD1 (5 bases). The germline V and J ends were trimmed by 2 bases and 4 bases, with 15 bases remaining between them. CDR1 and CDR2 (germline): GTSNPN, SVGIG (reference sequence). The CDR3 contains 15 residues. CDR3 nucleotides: TGTGCCTGGAGTCGGAGGGCAGGGATTAATCAGCCCCAGCATTTT. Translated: CAWSRRAGINQPQHF.

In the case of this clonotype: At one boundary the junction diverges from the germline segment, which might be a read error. The CDR3 region has the DNA TGTGCCAGCAGTGATTCGCAAGGTTCGGACACCAGGGAGCTGTTTTTT. Amino acid sequence: CASSDSQGSDTRELFF. This rearrangement joins TRBV6-1 to TRBJ2-2, with a possible D match to TRBD1 (5 bases). The length of the CDR3 is 16 residues. The germline gives CDR1 MNHNS, CDR2 SASEGT.

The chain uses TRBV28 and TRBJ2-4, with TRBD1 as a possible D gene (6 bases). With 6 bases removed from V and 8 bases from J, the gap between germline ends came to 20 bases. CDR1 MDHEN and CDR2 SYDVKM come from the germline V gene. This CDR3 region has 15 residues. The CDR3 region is CASSPLGPRGDIQYF. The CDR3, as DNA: TGTGCCAGCAGCCCCTTGGGCCCCAGGGGAGACATTCAGTACTTC.

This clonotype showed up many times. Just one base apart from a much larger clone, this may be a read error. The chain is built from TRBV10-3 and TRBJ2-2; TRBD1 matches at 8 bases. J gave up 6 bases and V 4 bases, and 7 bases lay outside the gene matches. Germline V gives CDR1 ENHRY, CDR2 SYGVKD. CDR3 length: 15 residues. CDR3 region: CAISGSGGAAGELFF. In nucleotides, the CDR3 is TGTGCCATCAGTGGGTCAGGGGGCGCAGCCGGGGAGCTGTTTTTT.

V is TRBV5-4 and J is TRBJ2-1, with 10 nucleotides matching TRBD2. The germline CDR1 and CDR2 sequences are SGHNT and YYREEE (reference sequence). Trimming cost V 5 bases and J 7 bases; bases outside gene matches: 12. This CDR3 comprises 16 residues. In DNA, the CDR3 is TGTGCCAGCAGTAGGGCGAGCGGGAGGGAGTATAATGAGCAGTTCTTC. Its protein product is CASSRASGREYNEQFF.

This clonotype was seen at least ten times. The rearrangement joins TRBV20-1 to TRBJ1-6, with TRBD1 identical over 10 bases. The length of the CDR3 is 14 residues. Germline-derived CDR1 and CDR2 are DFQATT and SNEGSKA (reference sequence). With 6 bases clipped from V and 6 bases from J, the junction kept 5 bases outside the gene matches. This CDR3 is CSAQRTGGNSPLHF. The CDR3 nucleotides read TGCAGTGCACAGAGGACAGGGGGTAATTCACCCCTCCACTTT.

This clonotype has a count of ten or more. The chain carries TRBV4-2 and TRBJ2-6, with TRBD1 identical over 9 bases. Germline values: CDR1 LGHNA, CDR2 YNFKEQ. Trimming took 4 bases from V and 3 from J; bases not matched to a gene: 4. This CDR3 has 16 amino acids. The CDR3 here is CASSPHRGLGANVLTF. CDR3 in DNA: TGTGCCAGCAGCCCACACAGGGGGCTTGGGGCCAACGTCCTGACTTTC.

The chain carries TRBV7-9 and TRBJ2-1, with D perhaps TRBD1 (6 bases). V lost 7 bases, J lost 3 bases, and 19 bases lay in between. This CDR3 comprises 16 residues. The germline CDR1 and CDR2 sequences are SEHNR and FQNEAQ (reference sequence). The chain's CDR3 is CASTSGTWGLYNEQFF. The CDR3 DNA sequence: TGTGCCAGCACCTCCGGAACTTGGGGGCTCTACAATGAGCAGTTCTTC.

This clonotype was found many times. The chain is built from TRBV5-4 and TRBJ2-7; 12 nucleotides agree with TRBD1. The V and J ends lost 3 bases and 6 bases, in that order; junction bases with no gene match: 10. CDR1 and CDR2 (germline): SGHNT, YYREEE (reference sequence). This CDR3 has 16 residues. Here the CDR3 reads CASSSTGTGGAGEQYF. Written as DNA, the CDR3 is TGTGCCAGCAGCTCGACCGGGACAGGGGGCGCGGGCGAGCAGTACTTC.

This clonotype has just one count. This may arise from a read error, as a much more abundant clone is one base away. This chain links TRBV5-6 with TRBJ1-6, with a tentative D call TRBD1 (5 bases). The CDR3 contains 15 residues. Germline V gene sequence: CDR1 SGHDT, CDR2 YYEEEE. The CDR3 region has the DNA TGTGCCAGCAGCTTTTTACAGGCGGATAATTCAGCCCTCCACTTT. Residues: CASSFLQADNSALHF. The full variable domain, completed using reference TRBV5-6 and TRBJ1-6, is DAGVTQSPTHLIKTRGQQVTLRCSPKSGHDTVSWYQQALGQGPQFIFQYYEEEERQRGNFPDRFSGHQFPNYSSELNVNALLLGDSALYLCASSFLQADNSALHFGNGTRLTVT.

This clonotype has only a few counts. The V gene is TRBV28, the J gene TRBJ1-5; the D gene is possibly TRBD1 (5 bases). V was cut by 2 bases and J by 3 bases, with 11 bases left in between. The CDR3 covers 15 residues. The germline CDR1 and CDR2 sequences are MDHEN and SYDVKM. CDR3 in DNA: TGTGCCAGCAGTTTACCGGGGCCCTTCAATCAGCCCCAGCATTTT. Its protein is CASSLPGPFNQPQHF.

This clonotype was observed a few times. In nucleotides, the CDR3 is TGCGCCAGCAGCTTGGCCGGTCGGCGCTCTGGGGCCAACGTCCTGACTTTC. It specifies CASSLAGRRSGANVLTF. The chain employs TRBV5-1 and TRBJ2-6; D call uncertain. Germline CDR1 is SGHRS and CDR2 is YFSETQ. The CDR3 has 17 residues. Trimming cost V 0 bases and J 0 bases, with 10 bases left between them. Full variable domain (rest looked up from reference TRBV5-1 and TRBJ2-6): KAGVTQTPRYLIKTRGQQVTLSCSPISGHRSVSWYQQTPGQGLQFLFEYFSETQRNKGNFPGRFSGRQFSNSRSEMNVSTLELGDSALYLCASSLAGRRSGANVLTFGAGSRLTVL.

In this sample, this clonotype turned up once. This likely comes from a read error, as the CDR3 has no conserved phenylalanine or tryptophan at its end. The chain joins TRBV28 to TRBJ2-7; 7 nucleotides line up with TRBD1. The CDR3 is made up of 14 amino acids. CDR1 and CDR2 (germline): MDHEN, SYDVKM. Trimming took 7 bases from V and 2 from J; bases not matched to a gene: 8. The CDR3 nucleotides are TGTGCCAGCAATCCCCCCCAGGGGGCCTACGAGCAGTACATC. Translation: CASNPPQGAYEQYI.

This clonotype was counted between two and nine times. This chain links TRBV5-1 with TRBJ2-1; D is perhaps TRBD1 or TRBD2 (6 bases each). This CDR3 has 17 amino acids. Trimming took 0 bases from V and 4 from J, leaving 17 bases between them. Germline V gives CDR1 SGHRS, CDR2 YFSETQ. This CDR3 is CASSLEGSGGGYNEQFF. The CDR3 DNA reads TGCGCCAGCAGCTTGGAGGGTTCAGGAGGGGGTTACAATGAGCAGTTCTTC.

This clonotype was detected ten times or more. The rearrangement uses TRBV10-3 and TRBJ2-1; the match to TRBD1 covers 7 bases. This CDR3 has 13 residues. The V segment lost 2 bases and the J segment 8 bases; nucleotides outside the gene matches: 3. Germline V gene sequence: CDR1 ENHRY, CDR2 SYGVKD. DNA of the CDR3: TGTGCCATCAGTGAGGACAGGGCAGATGAGCAGTTCTTC. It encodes CAISEDRADEQFF.

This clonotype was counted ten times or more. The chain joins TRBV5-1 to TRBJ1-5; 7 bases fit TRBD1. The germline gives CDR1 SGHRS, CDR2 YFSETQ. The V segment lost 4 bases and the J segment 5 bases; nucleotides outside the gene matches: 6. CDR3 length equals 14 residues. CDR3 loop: CASSPGTEYQPQHF. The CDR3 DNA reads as TGCGCCAGCAGCCCGGGGACAGAGTATCAGCCCCAGCATTTT.

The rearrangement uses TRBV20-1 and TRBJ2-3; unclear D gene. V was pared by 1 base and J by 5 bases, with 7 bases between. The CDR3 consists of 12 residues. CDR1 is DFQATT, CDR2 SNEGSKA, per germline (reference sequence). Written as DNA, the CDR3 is TGCAGTGCTAGAGTGTGGGGAGATACGCAGTATTTT. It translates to CSARVWGDTQYF.

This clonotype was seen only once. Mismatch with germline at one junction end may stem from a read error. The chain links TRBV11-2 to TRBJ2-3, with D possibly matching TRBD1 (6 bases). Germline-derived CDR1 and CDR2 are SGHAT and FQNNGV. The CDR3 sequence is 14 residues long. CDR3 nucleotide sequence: TGTGCCAGCAGCCCAGACCGAAGGACAGATATGCAGTGTTTT. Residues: CASSPDRRTDMQCF.

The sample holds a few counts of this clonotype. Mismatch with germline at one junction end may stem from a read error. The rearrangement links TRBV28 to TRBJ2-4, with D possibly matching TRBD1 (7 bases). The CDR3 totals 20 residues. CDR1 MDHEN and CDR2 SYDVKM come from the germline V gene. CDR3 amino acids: CASSFFAGQKLIGAENIQYF. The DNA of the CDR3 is TGTGCCAGCAGTTTTTTTGCGGGACAGAAGTTAATTGGAGCCGAAAACATTCAGTACTTC.

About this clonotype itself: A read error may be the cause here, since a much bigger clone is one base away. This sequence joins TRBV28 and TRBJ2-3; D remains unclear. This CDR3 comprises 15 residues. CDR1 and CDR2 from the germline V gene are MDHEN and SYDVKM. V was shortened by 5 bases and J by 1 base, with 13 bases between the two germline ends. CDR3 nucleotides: TGTGCCAGCAGTCTACAATCAAGTGGCACAGATACGCAGTATTTT. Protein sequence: CASSLQSSGTDTQYF.

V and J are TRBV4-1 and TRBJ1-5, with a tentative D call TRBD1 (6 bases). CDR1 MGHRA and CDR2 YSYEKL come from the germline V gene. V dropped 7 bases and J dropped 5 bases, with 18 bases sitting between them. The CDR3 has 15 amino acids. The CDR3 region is CASNRPDSRDQPQHF. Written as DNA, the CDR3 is TGCGCCAGCAATCGACCGGACAGTCGGGATCAGCCCCAGCATTTT.

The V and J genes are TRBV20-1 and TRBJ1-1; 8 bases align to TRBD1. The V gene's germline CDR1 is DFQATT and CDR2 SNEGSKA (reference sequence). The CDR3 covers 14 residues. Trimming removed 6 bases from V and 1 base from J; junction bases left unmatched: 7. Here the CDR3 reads CSATGQGQNTEAFF. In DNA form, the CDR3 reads TGCAGTGCCACCGGACAGGGCCAGAACACTGAAGCTTTCTTT.

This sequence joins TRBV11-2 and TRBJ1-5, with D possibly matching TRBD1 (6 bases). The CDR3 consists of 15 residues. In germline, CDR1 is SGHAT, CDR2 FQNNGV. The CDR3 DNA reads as TGTACGAGCAGCTTAGAAGGGGGAGGCAATCAGCCCCAGCATTTT. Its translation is CTSSLEGGGNQPQHF.

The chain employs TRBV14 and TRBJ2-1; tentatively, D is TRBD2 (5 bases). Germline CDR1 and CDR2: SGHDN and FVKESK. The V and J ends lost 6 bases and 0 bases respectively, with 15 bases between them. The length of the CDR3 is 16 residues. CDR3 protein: CASRARRTNSYNEQFF. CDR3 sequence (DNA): TGTGCCAGCAGGGCGAGGAGGACCAACTCCTACAATGAGCAGTTCTTC.

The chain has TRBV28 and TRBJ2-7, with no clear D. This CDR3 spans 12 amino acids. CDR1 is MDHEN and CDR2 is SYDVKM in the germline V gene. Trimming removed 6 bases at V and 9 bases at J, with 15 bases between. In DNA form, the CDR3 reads TGTGCCAGCAGGGGCCTCTTACACGGGCAGTACTTC. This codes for CASRGLLHGQYF.

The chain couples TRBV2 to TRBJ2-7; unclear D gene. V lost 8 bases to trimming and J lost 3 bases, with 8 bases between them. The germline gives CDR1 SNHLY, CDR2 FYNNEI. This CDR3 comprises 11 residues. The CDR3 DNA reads TGTGCCAGCGGACGGAGCTACGAGCAGTACTTC. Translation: CASGRSYEQYF.

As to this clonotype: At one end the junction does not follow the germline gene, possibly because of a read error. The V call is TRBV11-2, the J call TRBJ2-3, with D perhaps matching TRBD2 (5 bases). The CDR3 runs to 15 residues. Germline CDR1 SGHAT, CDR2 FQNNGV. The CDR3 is CTSSLQGSSTDTPYF. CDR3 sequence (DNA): TGTACCAGCAGCTTACAAGGCTCTAGCACAGATACGCCGTATTTT.